This TCR beta chain was observed in a study of blood T cell repertoires in COVID-19 (dated by TCRdb to 2018 to 2020). Regarding the study in general: Samples covering the acute and convalescent phases of COVID-19 were provided by collaborators in the United States, Italy and Spain. A freely available public database, intended as a resource for researchers studying the immune response to SARS-CoV-2, is where the repertoires were released. The samples were drawn from the first 160 participants of the ongoing ImmuneRACE study and from about 1,200 subjects provided by 6 global collaborators. The prospective study material was composed of cDNA or gDNA derived from T cells, B-cell-depleted T cells, or PBMCs. Sample metadata almost always included a de-identified subject ID, COVID-19 status, age in years and sex. Deeply sampled blood TCRbeta repertoires from subjects exposed to, actively infected with, or recovered from COVID-19 were included in the dataset. Where HLA class I and class II types were available, the types were taken from metadata supplied by the sample provider, not from assay-based typing.

Regarding this clone: Its cognate antigen has yet to be identified. Per-base quality was not reported, and no clone a single base away is much larger than it.

TCRbeta CDR3 regions were amplified from genomic DNA by means of the immunoSEQ Assay, a bias-controlled multiplex PCR. In the source study's methods: Within the assay, amplification of reference gene primers was used to estimate how many nucleated cells each sample contained. Sequence reads were collapsed and filtered to measure the absolute abundance of every unique TCRbeta CDR3 rearrangement. For each sample, productive Simpson clonality was calculated by taking the square root of Simpson's diversity index across productive rearrangements. Entries here come from immuneACCESS through TCRdb and include only in-frame sequences with V and J called. Some clones fail to appear in such tables; in the studies checked, an unresolved V gene covers under half of the shortfall, and the cause of the remainder is unknown. V, J and clone size were drawn from that table, and D and trimming were deduced from the DNA. The sample has some 250,000 clones on record, over 70% of them singletons. The ten largest clones add up to around 8% of the sample.

The collaborating institutions used their own protocols to collect whole blood in K2EDTA tubes. Collaborator samples were shipped for TCRbeta analysis as frozen whole blood, isolated PBMCs, or DNA extracted from either sample type. General findings and caveats noted by the study authors: How much clinical and demographic metadata was included differed by source and by participant, and the metadata was provided uncurated.

The source is a woman aged 80 or over with acute or convalescent COVID-19. The material sequenced was peripheral blood.

The CDR3 loop reads CASSRGATSGNTIYF. The bases read TGTGCCAGCAGCAGGGGGGCGACCTCTGGAAACACCATATATTTT. The chain is assembled from TRBV6-5 and TRBJ1-3; 7 junctional bases match TRBD1. In the germline V gene, CDR1 corresponds to MNHEY and CDR2 to SVGAGI. The CDR3 starts with the cysteine, ends with the phenylalanine, and has 15 residues. Solely the CDR3 DNA is kept, with 45 bases framed from the first base. Trimming takes 6 bases off V and 0 bases off J; junction bases not matched to a gene: 5.